A single T cell receptor (beta chain) is shown here with its context. The data belong to a study of T cell responses to AZD1222 COVID-19 vaccine. Here immunoSEQ multiplex PCR was the method, and the copy in TCRdb shows in-frame clones only, minus some. The repertoire has some 99,000 clones, approximately 85% of them found once; the top ten carry roughly 13%. This CDR3 is built from 15 residues. Losses at the gene ends were 1 base for V and 4 bases for J; bases not matched to a gene: 3. Germline V gene sequence: CDR1 SGHDN, CDR2 FVKESK. This receptor was identified in an adult in good health. The sample here was peripheral blood, taken on day 0 of MenACWY control vaccination. The rearrangement uses TRBV14 and TRBJ2-1; 8 bases align to TRBD2. The CDR3 sequence is CASSQGGLAYNEQFF. The CDR3 DNA sequence: TGTGCCAGCAGCCAAGGAGGACTAGCATACAATGAGCAGTTCTTC.